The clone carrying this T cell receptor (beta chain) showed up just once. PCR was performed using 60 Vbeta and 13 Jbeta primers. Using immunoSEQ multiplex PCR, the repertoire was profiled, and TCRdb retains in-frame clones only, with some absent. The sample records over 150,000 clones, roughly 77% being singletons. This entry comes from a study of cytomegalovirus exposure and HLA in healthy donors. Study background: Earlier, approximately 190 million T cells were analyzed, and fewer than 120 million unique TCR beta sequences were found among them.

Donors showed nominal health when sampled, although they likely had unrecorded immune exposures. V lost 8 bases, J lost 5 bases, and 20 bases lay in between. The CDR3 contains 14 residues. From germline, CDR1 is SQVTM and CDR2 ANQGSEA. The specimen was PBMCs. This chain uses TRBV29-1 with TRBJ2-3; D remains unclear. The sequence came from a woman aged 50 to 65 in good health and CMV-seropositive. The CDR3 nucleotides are TGCAGCCCACGCCGGGTGGCTTTAGGAGATACGCAGTATTTT. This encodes CSPRRVALGDTQYF.